The T cell receptor beta chain described here comes from a study of shared clonotypes between healthy human individuals. Study observations and caveats: Among the subsets, naive ones generally showed larger estimated richness than memory ones.

As for this clone: What it recognizes is unknown.

Generated by immunoSEQ multiplex PCR, the TCRdb table keeps only in-frame clones and is missing some. The sample holds fewer than 2.5 million clones; roughly 93% are singletons and the top ten take about 0.39%. There are 17 residues in the CDR3. Germline CDR1 and CDR2: KGHSH and LQKENI. This sequence was found in a man aged 18 to 30 in good health. Some clones in this sample may be carry-over from other donors' samples. The V and J genes are TRBV18 and TRBJ2-5; TRBD1 matches at 12 bases. The J call may be mistaken, given a closer DNA end match to TRBJ2-7. What was sequenced was naive CD4+ T cells from PBMCs. Subset given: CD45RA+ positively selected. CDR3 residues: CASSPQSPGTGGGEQYF. The DNA of the CDR3 is TGTGCCAGCTCACCACAAAGCCCCGGGACAGGGGGCGGCGAGCAGTACTTC.